This TCR beta chain comes out of a study of Graves' ophthalmopathy and Graves' hyperthyroidism. Uncontrolled infections, other autoimmune diseases, pregnancy or lactation barred patients from enrollment. Each diagnosis was determined on the basis of clinical symptoms, serum thyroxine, TRAb, thyroid ultrasound and orbital computed tomography. This clonotype has just one count. The antigen is unknown. Whole-study findings and limits: A 13-signature model separated ophthalmopathy from stable hyperthyroidism, about 88% sensitivity, about 81% specificity. Among expanded thyroid clonotypes above 0.001 frequency, most also occurred in blood.

Researchers took RNA transcripts and amplified TCR beta CDR3 regions from them. The workflow started with a first-round RT-PCR run with HTBI primers and then moved on to a second-round multiplex PCR. TCRdb re-called the multiplex PCR reads with MiXCR, one entry per CDR3 protein. The sample includes around 590,000 distinct CDR3 sequences, under 45% of them seen just once. The TCR originated in an adult man with Graves' hyperthyroidism. Sequencing was performed on peripheral blood or thyroid tissue (not recorded which).

CDR3 nucleotides: TGTGCCAGCAGCCCAACAGGGGCGGATTCACCCCTCCACTTT. Protein sequence: CASSPTGADSPLHF. V gene TRBV11-3 combines with J gene TRBJ1-6; 7 nucleotides line up with TRBD1. Germline CDR1 and CDR2: SGHNT and YENEEA. This CDR3 comprises 14 residues. The J segment lost 8 bases and the V segment lost 5 bases, leaving 6 bases of the junction unmatched.